This note documents a single TCR beta chain sequence. Per the original data handling: From reference gene primer amplification, estimates of nucleated cell counts were derived. Data came from immunoSEQ multiplex PCR; TCRdb stores just in-frame clones and leaves some out. For V, J and clone size, that table is used; D and trimming come from the DNA. In the table there are more than 25,000 clones, about 84% of which are singletons. This record comes from a study of blood T cell repertoires in COVID-19. Study-level background: Collection of acute and convalescent COVID-19 samples took place in the United States, Italy and Spain. Nucleic acid was either cDNA or gDNA, and it came from T cells, B-cell-depleted T cells, or PBMCs.

Germline V CDR1 and CDR2: SQVTM, ANQGSEA. The V and J ends lost 2 bases and 8 bases, in that order; junction bases with no gene match: 9. The CDR3 has 14 amino acids. The chain employs TRBV29-1 and TRBJ2-1, with 7 bases identical to TRBD2. Specimen: peripheral blood. The TCR was taken from an elderly woman with acute or convalescent COVID-19. The CDR3 nucleotides are TGCAGCGTTGAAAGGGGACGGGGAGGGGATGAGCAGTTCTTC. Encoded protein: CSVERGRGGDEQFF.